Listed below are T cell receptor beta chains from one sample, sequenced in a study of blood T cell repertoires in COVID-19. Produced via immunoSEQ multiplex PCR; TCRdb's table is partial and in-frame only. The sample contains a few hundred thousand clones, 90% of which appear only once. Material: peripheral blood. The receptors were sampled from a middle-aged woman with COVID-19, enrolled during active disease. Each CDR3 is given with its conserved first and last residue. D genes are given only for firm matches. Part of the rows lack a size; the others show once, few, many or a class for expanded clones.

TGTGCCAGCAGTTGGGCCACCTCAACTGAAGCTTTCTTT | CASSWATSTEAFF | - | 13 | TRBJ1-1 | - | TRBV6-5
TGCGCCAGCAGCCCTGAGGGTAATTCACCCCTCCACTTT | CASSPEGNSPLHF | - | 13 | TRBJ1-6 | - | TRBV5-1
TGTGCCAGCAGCTTAGTAGAGGGGTCGGGGGACTATGGCTACACCTTC | CASSLVEGSGDYGYTF | - | 16 | TRBJ1-2 | - | TRBV7-6
TGTGCCAGTAGTATTAAACCCCAGGGGTGGGAGGGTATATGCCTTGGTTACGAGCAGTACTTC | CASSIKPQGWEGICLGYEQYF | - | 21 | TRBJ2-7 | - | TRBV19
TGTGCCAGCAGTTACTCGAGGGGGACAGATCTCTGGGAGCAGTACTTC | CASSYSRGTDLWEQYF | - | 16 | TRBJ2-7 | TRBD1 | TRBV6-2/TRBV6-3
TGTGCCAGCAGTGACCGCTCAGGGGGTCGTAATCAGCCCCAGCATTTT | CASSDRSGGRNQPQHF | - | 16 | TRBJ1-5 | TRBD1 | TRBV6-1
TGTGCCAGCAGCCCAGAGACGGCGGCTCCCCAGCATTTT | CASSPETAAPQHF | - | 13 | TRBJ1-5 | - | TRBV4-2
TGTGCCAGCAGCCCTTACTTTATGACAGGGCCCATCTCCTACGAGCAGTACTTC | CASSPYFMTGPISYEQYF | once | 18 | TRBJ2-7 | TRBD1 | TRBV5-8
TGTGCCAGTACCCTGGGGCCCAATCAGCCCCAGCATTTT | CASTLGPNQPQHF | - | 13 | TRBJ1-5 | - | TRBV19
TGTGCCATCAGTAATAGCGGGATCAACCAAGAGACCCAGTACTTC | CAISNSGINQETQYF | - | 15 | TRBJ2-5 | TRBD2 | TRBV10-3
TGTGCCAGCAGCGGGGGGACTCCTAGCACCGGGGAGCTGTTTTTT | CASSGGTPSTGELFF | - | 15 | TRBJ2-2 | - | TRBV5-4
TGTGCCAGCAGAAGTATTATCAGGAGGGGAAGAAATGAGCAGTTCTTC | CASRSIIRRGRNEQFF | - | 16 | TRBJ2-1 | - | TRBV28
TGTGCCAGCAGTGTAGCGTCCGGGACACTTTACAATGAGCAGTTCTTC | CASSVASGTLYNEQFF | - | 16 | TRBJ2-1 | - | TRBV6-1
TGCGCCAGCAGCTTGGCCGACGACGACAGGCCTTTCAATGAGCAGTTCTTC | CASSLADDDRPFNEQFF | - | 17 | TRBJ2-1 | - | TRBV5-1
TGTGCCAGCAGGGGGGACAGTTACAATGAGCAGTTCTTC | CASRGDSYNEQFF | - | 13 | TRBJ2-1 | TRBD1 | TRBV12-3/TRBV12-4
TGTGCCAGCAGTTGGGACAGAGACACCGGGGAGCTGTTTTTT | CASSWDRDTGELFF | - | 14 | TRBJ2-2 | TRBD1 | TRBV5-6
TGTGCCAGTAGGGGACTGGCCCCCGGGAACAAGCAGTACTTC | CASRGLAPGNKQYF | - | 14 | TRBJ2-7 | - | TRBV19
TGTGCCAGCAGCACCCCACGGGGGGGGATGAACACTGAAGCTTTCTTT | CASSTPRGGMNTEAFF | - | 16 | TRBJ1-1 | - | TRBV5-6
TGTGCCAGCAGCCTGTTAAGGGACAACTATCAGCCCCAGCATTTT | CASSLLRDNYQPQHF | once | 15 | TRBJ1-5 | - | TRBV7-2
TGTGCCAGCAGCCCCCAACGGGGAGAACGGTCCTACAATGAGCAGTTCTTC | CASSPQRGERSYNEQFF | - | 17 | TRBJ2-1 | - | TRBV5-4
TGTGCCAGCAGCGAGACACTTAACTATGGCTACACCTTC | CASSETLNYGYTF | once | 13 | TRBJ1-2 | - | TRBV9
TGTGCCAGCCGGAGGGGAAATAATGAAAAACTGTTTTTT | CASRRGNNEKLFF | - | 13 | TRBJ1-4 | - | TRBV28
TGTGCCAGCAGTTTATCGGAAGCTTTCTTT | CASSLSEAFF | - | 10 | TRBJ1-1 | - | TRBV28
TGTGCCAGCAGTGAAGGGAGTGCTAGCACAGATACGCAGTATTTT | CASSEGSASTDTQYF | - | 15 | TRBJ2-3 | - | TRBV2
TGTGCCAGCAGCCCCCCCTGGTTTTATCGGGAGGAAGAGACCCAGTACTTC | CASSPPWFYREEETQYF | - | 17 | TRBJ2-5 | TRBD2 | TRBV7-2
TGTGCCAGCAGCGTAGAGGGCGTGGGGCCCAGCACAGATACGCAGTATTTT | CASSVEGVGPSTDTQYF | - | 17 | TRBJ2-3 | - | TRBV9
TGTGCTAGTGGTTTGGTCTTCTTGGAGGGCGCAGGCGCCCGCGATGAGCAGTTCTTC | CASGLVFLEGAGARDEQFF | - | 19 | TRBJ2-1 | - | TRBV12-5
TGTGCCAGTACCACTGTGTGGAGGGCGCGGAACACTGAAGCTTTCTTT | CASTTVWRARNTEAFF | - | 16 | TRBJ1-1 | - | TRBV19
TGCGCCAGCAGCCAAGTCCCCCTAGCGGGGTTGGGCTCCTACAATGAGCAGTTCTTC | CASSQVPLAGLGSYNEQFF | - | 19 | TRBJ2-1 | TRBD2 | TRBV4-1
TGTGCCAGCAGTTTTTCCCGGCTAGCGGAGCAAGAGACCCAGTACTTC | CASSFSRLAEQETQYF | - | 16 | TRBJ2-5 | TRBD2 | TRBV28
TGTGCCAGCAGCCACTCAGGACAGGCACTGGGGAACATTCAGTACTTC | CASSHSGQALGNIQYF | - | 16 | TRBJ2-4 | TRBD1 | TRBV14
TGTGCCAGCAGTGAAGTGGCTCTCGAGCAGTACTTC | CASSEVALEQYF | few | 12 | TRBJ2-7 | - | TRBV6-1
TGTGCCATCAGTGCCGGGACATTCGGCTACACCTTC | CAISAGTFGYTF | - | 12 | TRBJ1-2 | - | TRBV10-3
TGTGCCAGCAGCTTAGAACCGGTGGTGAACACTGAAGCTTTCTTT | CASSLEPVVNTEAFF | once | 15 | TRBJ1-1 | - | TRBV7-2
TGTGCCAGCAGCTCCGACGGAGGAATTGGCGCAGATACGCAGTATTTT | CASSSDGGIGADTQYF | - | 16 | TRBJ2-3 | - | TRBV7-9
TGTGCCAGTAGTATAGATCCGGCCGGGGGCAATCAGCCCCAGCATTTT | CASSIDPAGGNQPQHF | - | 16 | TRBJ1-5 | - | TRBV19
TGTGCCAGCAGTCCCCCAGTGCTCACTGAAGCTTTCTTT | CASSPPVLTEAFF | - | 13 | TRBJ1-1 | - | TRBV6-2/TRBV6-3
TGCGCCAGCAACAGAAAACCGGGACAGGGTTTCGAGCAGTACTTC | CASNRKPGQGFEQYF | - | 15 | TRBJ2-7 | TRBD1 | TRBV5-1
TGTGCCAGCAGTCCCCACGAGGGCCTTCTTCGTATTCAGTACTTC | CASSPHEGLLRIQYF | - | 15 | TRBJ2-4 | - | TRBV28
TGTGCCAGCAGCGTTACCCCATTGGCGGGAGAAGATGAGCAGTTCTTC | CASSVTPLAGEDEQFF | - | 16 | TRBJ2-1 | TRBD2 | TRBV9
TGTGCTAGTGGCCACTGGGGGGGCGATGAGCAGTTCTTC | CASGHWGGDEQFF | - | 13 | TRBJ2-1 | - | TRBV12-5
TGTGCCAGCAGCGTTGCGGCCCCCTCGGGTAATGAAAAACTGTTTTTT | CASSVAAPSGNEKLFF | - | 16 | TRBJ1-4 | - | TRBV9
TGTGCCAGCAGTCGTGGGCGGGACTACGAGCAGTACTTC | CASSRGRDYEQYF | - | 13 | TRBJ2-7 | - | TRBV12-3/TRBV12-4
TGTGCCAGCAGCTTAGGTACCAGGGGGACCTATGGCTACACCTTC | CASSLGTRGTYGYTF | - | 15 | TRBJ1-2 | TRBD1 | TRBV7-2
TGTGCCACCAGCAGAGATCGAGGTCTAGCCAACAATGAGCAGTTCTTC | CATSRDRGLANNEQFF | - | 16 | TRBJ2-1 | - | TRBV15
TGTGCCAGCAGTACCGGGACAGGGGGCGCAAACATTCAGTACTTC | CASSTGTGGANIQYF | - | 15 | TRBJ2-4 | TRBD1 | TRBV2
TGCGCCAGCGGGAACCTGGGACAGGGGGGTTCACCCCTCCACTTT | CASGNLGQGGSPLHF | few | 15 | TRBJ1-6 | TRBD1 | TRBV10-2
TGTGCCAGCAGCCGACTAGCGGGAGGGGAGTTCTTC | CASSRLAGGEFF | - | 12 | TRBJ2-1 | TRBD2 | TRBV12-3/TRBV12-4
TGTGCCAGCAGCCTCAGATCGAACACTGAAGCTTTCTTT | CASSLRSNTEAFF | - | 13 | TRBJ1-1 | - | TRBV12-3/TRBV12-4
TGTGCCAGCAGCCTTTCTAGCGGGGGTTACAATGAGCAGTTCTTC | CASSLSSGGYNEQFF | - | 15 | TRBJ2-1 | TRBD2 | TRBV27
TGTGCCAGCAGCCAGGGGGGGCGGTCCGGGGAGCTGTTTTTT | CASSQGGRSGELFF | - | 14 | TRBJ2-2 | - | TRBV3-1/TRBV3-2
TGTGCCAGCTCACCAGGAGGAAGTTCACCCCTCCACTTT | CASSPGGSSPLHF | few | 13 | TRBJ1-6 | - | TRBV18
TGTGCCAGCAGCGCATACCGGGACAGGGGGTTCGCCGGGGAGCTGTTTTTT | CASSAYRDRGFAGELFF | few | 17 | TRBJ2-2 | TRBD1 | TRBV14
TGCGCCAGCAGCTTAGGGCAGGGAGGAGAGACCCAGTACTTC | CASSLGQGGETQYF | - | 14 | TRBJ2-5 | - | TRBV5-1